The 11 T cell receptor beta chains in this list originate from one sample, sequenced in a study of blood T cell repertoires in COVID-19. The table came from immunoSEQ multiplex PCR; TCRdb's copy has only in-frame clones and leaves some out. The repertoire consists of roughly 170,000 clones, with 79% occurring once and the leading ten covering 7% to 10%. Sequenced material: peripheral blood. These receptors were taken from a woman aged 55-69 years with COVID-19, enrolled during active disease.

The chain employs TRBV19 and TRBJ2-2; D unresolved. This CDR3 contains 12 residues. Between the trimmed V and J ends, which lost 5 bases and 2 bases, there was a span of 3 bases. Germline CDR1 and CDR2: LNHDA and SQIVND (reference sequence). The CDR3 sequence is CASSPNTGELFF. CDR3 in DNA: TGTGCCAGTAGTCCAAACACCGGGGAGCTGTTTTTT.

The chain uses TRBV19 and TRBJ2-7; D may be TRBD2 (6 bases). Germline loops: CDR1 LNHDA, CDR2 SQIVND (reference sequence). V gave up 5 bases and J gave up 6 bases, with 23 bases separating them. The CDR3 has 16 residues. CDR3 region: CASSAETTSSTGEQYF. Written as DNA, the CDR3 is TGTGCCAGTAGTGCTGAAACTACTAGCTCTACGGGCGAGCAGTACTTC.

The chain carries TRBV19 and TRBJ2-5, with D uncertain. V was trimmed by 5 bases and J by 6 bases, leaving 19 bases between them. Germline CDR1 and CDR2: LNHDA and SQIVND (reference sequence). The CDR3 is made up of 15 amino acids. This chain's CDR3 is CASSPSRQLRKTQYF. As DNA, the CDR3 is TGTGCCAGTAGTCCAAGCAGGCAGCTTCGGAAGACCCAGTACTTC.

The chain joins TRBV27 to TRBJ2-7; 7 bases agree with TRBD2. Per the germline V gene, CDR1 is MNHEY and CDR2 is SMNVEV (reference sequence). V lost 6 bases and J lost 1; bases outside the gene matches: 9. There are 15 residues in the CDR3. The CDR3 bases are TGTGCCAGCAGCCCCGTAGCGGGCGGGTCCTACGAGCAGTACGTC. This translates into CASSPVAGGSYEQYV.

The V call is TRBV27, the J call TRBJ1-4; tentatively, D is TRBD1 (6 bases). The CDR3 is 13 residues long. Germline V lookup: CDR1 MNHEY, CDR2 SMNVEV (reference sequence). V lost 7 bases to trimming and J lost 5 bases, with 11 bases between them. CDR3 amino acids: CASNIRGNEKLFF. CDR3 nucleotides: TGTGCCAGCAACATAAGGGGGAATGAAAAACTGTTTTTT.

J is TRBJ2-3 and V is TRBV6-2 or TRBV6-3; 16 positions match TRBD2. The V gene end was trimmed by 4 bases and the J gene end by 5 bases; junction bases not matched to a gene: 12. Germline V gene data show CDR1 as MNHEY and CDR2 as SVGEGT. The CDR3 has 19 residues. CDR3 protein: CASSLMGLAGGPVQDTQYF. CDR3 DNA: TGTGCCAGCAGTTTAATGGGACTAGCGGGAGGGCCCGTACAAGATACGCAGTATTTT.

In its sample, this clone was seen a few times. The chain has TRBV7-6 and TRBJ1-6, with D unclear. This CDR3 comprises 15 residues. The germline gives CDR1 SGHVS, CDR2 FNYEAQ. Trimming pared 5 bases from V and 0 bases from J, leaving 8 bases between. CDR3 nucleotide sequence: TGTGCCAGCAGCACGCTGAGCTCCTATAATTCACCCCTCCACTTT. This encodes CASSTLSSYNSPLHF.

The rearrangement links TRBV5-1 to TRBJ2-1, with D possibly being TRBD2 (6 bases). The CDR3 extends over 16 amino acids. V lost 4 bases and J 0 bases, leaving 14 bases between the germline ends. Germline CDR1 reads SGHRS; CDR2 reads YFSETQ. This CDR3 is CASSAGRLSSYNEQFF. In DNA, the CDR3 is TGCGCCAGCAGCGCGGGACGCCTGAGCTCCTACAATGAGCAGTTCTTC.

The sample holds many counts of this clone. The gene calls are TRBV27 and TRBJ1-1; D not certain. The CDR3 length is 13 residues. Germline values: CDR1 MNHEY, CDR2 SMNVEV (reference sequence). V was shortened by 2 bases and J by 0 bases, with 4 bases between the two germline ends. This CDR3 is CASSLVMNTEAFF. CDR3 in DNA: TGTGCCAGCAGTTTAGTTATGAACACTGAAGCTTTCTTT.

This chain joins TRBV1 and TRBJ2-5; the table's D call of TRBD2 was not tested on the DNA. TRBV1 is annotated as a pseudogene. The CDR3 covers 15 residues. In nucleotides, the CDR3 is TGCACCAGCAGCCTTGCGGGGTTAGGCCAAGAGACCCAGTACTTC. Its protein product is CTSSLAGLGQETQYF.

The chain joins TRBV25-1 to TRBJ1-2; D might be TRBD1 (6 bases). Trimming removed 6 bases from V and 4 bases from J, with 18 bases in between. This CDR3 contains 15 residues. Germline V lookup: CDR1 MGHDK, CDR2 SYGVNS. The CDR3 loop reads CASREGEGELYGYTF. In DNA form, the CDR3 reads TGTGCCAGCAGGGAAGGGGAGGGGGAACTCTATGGCTACACCTTC.